This T cell receptor (beta chain) was documented in a study of tumor-infiltrating lymphocytes in localized non-small cell lung cancer. Study-wide findings and caveats: Different pieces of the same tissue went to different assays, confounding technical variation with intratumor heterogeneity. Compared with uninvolved lung, tumors showed higher T cell infiltration by TCRbeta sequencing. Available tissue quantity limited TCR sequencing to a patient subset.

Clones were read by immunoSEQ multiplex PCR, and TCRdb kept only the in-frame ones, dropping some. The sample yields 23,000 or so clones, 50% to 70% seen once. This clone was seen more than once but under ten times. Its target is unknown. The sample comprised lung tumor tissue. This clonotype was sampled from a human donor with non-small cell lung cancer.

The CDR3 DNA follows: TGCGCCAGCAGCTTGGGAACGGACTTCGTATCCTACGAGCAGTACTTC. This sequence encodes CASSLGTDFVSYEQYF. The rearrangement links TRBV5-1 to TRBJ2-7, with D maybe TRBD2 (5 bases). CDR3 length equals 16 residues. Trimming stripped 0 bases from V and 1 base from J, with 14 bases between. Germline V CDR1 and CDR2: SGHRS, YFSETQ.